Below are 29 T cell receptor beta chains sequenced from a single sample in a study of T-cell memory formation after mild COVID-19. TCRdb fed the 5' RACE reads into MiXCR, producing one record per CDR3 protein. The profile shows roughly 35,000 distinct CDR3 sequences, about 7.3% of them singletons. The sample taken for sequencing was PBMCs or a T cell subset sorted from them (not recorded which). The receptors were gathered from a man aged 18 to 29 who had mild COVID-19 (a few samples of this study predate the infection). Cell type and time point are not known.

A single count supports this clonotype. This rearrangement joins TRBV4-3 to TRBJ2-1; 12 nucleotides match TRBD2. With 6 bases clipped from V and 2 bases from J, the junction kept 11 bases outside the gene matches. The CDR3 has 18 amino acids. Per germline, CDR1 LGHNA and CDR2 YSLEER. The CDR3 DNA sequence: TGCGCCAGCAGGATGAGTCTAGCGGGAGGGCCGCCCTACAATGAGCAGTTCTTC. It translates to CASRMSLAGGPPYNEQFF.

This clonotype was detected many times. J is TRBJ2-2 and V is TRBV12-3 or TRBV12-4; D gene unclear. Trimming removed 3 bases from V and 0 bases from J, with 11 bases in between. The CDR3 runs to 16 residues. For the CDR3, the DNA is TGTGCCAGCAGTTTTGGTAGGGTTACGAACACCGGGGAGCTGTTTTTT. As protein: CASSFGRVTNTGELFF.

This clonotype was seen ten or more times. The gene calls are TRBV5-5 and TRBJ2-5; D might be TRBD2 (6 bases). V was shortened by 5 bases and J by 5 bases, with 13 bases between the two germline ends. CDR3 length: 13 amino acids. Germline assignment: CDR1 SGHKS and CDR2 YYEKEE (reference sequence). This CDR3 is CASRLTSWETQYF. In DNA form, the CDR3 reads TGTGCCAGCAGGTTGACTAGTTGGGAGACCCAGTACTTC.

This clonotype was counted ten times or more. This chain uses TRBV7-7 with TRBJ2-7, with D unresolved. Trimming pared 2 bases from V and 2 bases from J, leaving 13 bases between. This CDR3 spans 15 amino acids. Germline loops: CDR1 SSHAT, CDR2 FNYEAQ (reference sequence). The CDR3 spells CASSLNRESAYEQYF. Written as DNA, the CDR3 is TGTGCCAGCAGCTTAAACCGTGAGTCTGCCTACGAGCAGTACTTC.

This clonotype was counted ten times or more. The rearrangement joins TRBV4-1 to TRBJ2-1; the match to TRBD2 covers 13 bases. The germline CDR1 and CDR2 sequences are MGHRA and YSYEKL. The CDR3 totals 16 residues. J lost 10 bases, V lost 0 bases, and 6 bases had no gene match. The CDR3 DNA follows: TGCGCCAGCAGCCAAGATGGAACTAGCGGGGGGGAGGAGCAGTTCTTC. Translation gives CASSQDGTSGGEEQFF.

In its sample, this clonotype was seen many times. The chain is built from TRBV7-6 and TRBJ1-1; 7 bases map to TRBD1. V was clipped by 5 bases and J by 6 bases; unmatched bases: 6. The CDR3 covers 13 residues. Germline V gene data show CDR1 as SGHVS and CDR2 as FNYEAQ. The CDR3 is CASSANQGAEAFF. For the CDR3, the DNA is TGTGCCAGCAGCGCCAACCAGGGGGCTGAAGCTTTCTTT.

This clonotype has more than one count but fewer than ten. This chain joins TRBV4-2 and TRBJ1-1; D unclear. Trimming left V 1 base short and J 13 bases short, with 25 bases between. CDR3 length: 16 amino acids. The V gene's germline CDR1 is LGHNA and CDR2 YNFKEQ. The CDR3 region is CASSQARFEVGKRDFF. CDR3 nucleotide sequence: TGTGCCAGCAGCCAAGCAAGGTTCGAGGTTGGGAAAAGGGATTTCTTT.

This clonotype was detected only a few times. The chain combines TRBV14 with TRBJ1-6; D remains unclear. The length of the CDR3 is 13 residues. Per the germline V gene, CDR1 is SGHDN and CDR2 is FVKESK. The germline V and J ends were trimmed by 3 bases and 10 bases, with 10 bases remaining between them. CDR3 sequence (DNA): TGTGCCAGCAGCCACGACCACCGCTCACCCCTCCACTTT. This gives the protein CASSHDHRSPLHF.

This clonotype appeared many times. The J gene is TRBJ1-5, the V gene TRBV20-1, with D unclear. Between the trimmed V and J ends, which lost 1 base and 0 bases, there was a span of 13 bases. The germline V gene encodes CDR1 DFQATT and CDR2 SNEGSKA (reference sequence). CDR3 size: 16 residues. CDR3 in amino acids: CSARGRAYYSNQPQHF. CDR3 DNA sequence: TGCAGTGCTAGAGGGCGGGCCTACTATAGCAATCAGCCCCAGCATTTT.

This clonotype appeared many times. The V call is TRBV12-3 or TRBV12-4, the J call TRBJ1-1; no clear D gene. The CDR3 spans 14 residues. Deletions cut 6 bases from V and 0 bases from J, with 11 bases between. CDR3 in DNA: TGTGCCAGCAGACACCGGAGGCTGAACACTGAAGCTTTCTTT. It encodes CASRHRRLNTEAFF.

This clonotype came up a few times. The chain carries TRBV28 and TRBJ2-3, with a possible D match to TRBD2 (7 bases). The germline V and J ends were trimmed by 1 base and 3 bases, with 17 bases remaining between them. Germline V gives CDR1 MDHEN, CDR2 SYDVKM. The CDR3 covers 17 residues. The CDR3 DNA sequence: TGTGCCAGCAGTTTATCGGGGGCGGGGGTCTGGACAGATACGCAGTATTTT. Protein: CASSLSGAGVWTDTQYF. The full variable domain, completed using reference TRBV28 and TRBJ2-3, is DVKVTQSSRYLVKRTGEKVFLECVQDMDHENMFWYRQDPGLGLRLIYFSYDVKMKEKGDIPEGYSVSREKKERFSLILESASTNQTSMYLCASSLSGAGVWTDTQYFGPGTRLTVL.

This clonotype has only a few counts. This chain joins TRBV5-4 and TRBJ2-5, with 7 bases matching TRBD2. The CDR3 runs 13 residues. Trimming removed 4 bases from V and 2 bases from J; junction bases left unmatched: 2. Looked up from germline, CDR1 is SGHNT and CDR2 is YYREEE (reference sequence). The CDR3 loop reads CASSAGVQETQYF. CDR3 DNA sequence: TGTGCCAGCAGCGCGGGGGTGCAAGAGACCCAGTACTTC.

This clonotype appeared many times. This chain uses TRBV20-1 with TRBJ1-5; D is unclear. CDR1 and CDR2 from the germline V gene are DFQATT and SNEGSKA (reference sequence). This CDR3 comprises 15 residues. CDR3 coding DNA: TGCAGCACTGCCGTTCTGGCCCCTGGCAATCAGCCCCAGCATTTT. Translating gives CSTAVLAPGNQPQHF.

This clonotype was counted ten times or more. The chain uses TRBV4-3 and TRBJ1-2, with D unresolved. The CDR3 consists of 17 residues. Germline CDR1 is LGHNA and CDR2 is YSLEER. V lost 0 bases to trimming and J lost 0 bases, with 14 bases between them. The chain's CDR3 is CASSQDLLGGANYGYTF. Written as DNA, the CDR3 is TGCGCCAGCAGCCAAGATCTGTTGGGTGGAGCTAACTATGGCTACACCTTC.

This clonotype appeared many times. The chain recombines TRBV24-1 with TRBJ2-1, with TRBD1 identical over 7 bases. Unmatched junction bases numbered 4, after V lost 1 base and J lost 8 bases. Germline V gives CDR1 KGHDR, CDR2 SFDVKD. This CDR3 is 14 amino acids long. CDR3 region: CATSDFGQGDEQFF. The CDR3 DNA reads TGTGCCACCAGTGATTTTGGGCAGGGGGATGAGCAGTTCTTC.

At least ten counts were recorded for this clonotype. The chain joins TRBV24-1 to TRBJ2-1; the match to TRBD2 covers 7 bases. The J segment lost 5 bases and the V segment lost 1 base, leaving 7 bases of the junction unmatched. This CDR3 comprises 16 residues. Germline V lookup: CDR1 KGHDR, CDR2 SFDVKD. The CDR3 DNA reads as TGTGCCACCAGTGATTTCCCGGGGGGAGAGGACAATGAGCAGTTCTTC. It translates to CATSDFPGGEDNEQFF.

This clonotype was recorded at least ten times. The rearrangement uses TRBV6-6 and TRBJ1-1, with D unresolved. Germline CDR1 is MNHNY and CDR2 is SVGAGI (reference sequence). Trimming stripped 2 bases from V and 0 bases from J, with 13 bases between. The CDR3 consists of 16 residues. The CDR3, as DNA: TGTGCCAGCAGTTACGATGGAGGGCTCATGAACACTGAAGCTTTCTTT. Protein product: CASSYDGGLMNTEAFF.

This chain links TRBV7-6 with TRBJ2-5, with D maybe TRBD2 (6 bases). This CDR3 has 16 amino acids. Trimming shortened V by 7 bases and J by 1 base, and 19 bases separated the two germline ends. The germline gives CDR1 SGHVS, CDR2 FNYEAQ. The CDR3 here is CASIPRGDSGQETQYF. The DNA of the CDR3 is TGTGCCAGCATCCCTCGCGGGGATAGCGGCCAAGAGACCCAGTACTTC.

The table lists this clonotype with many counts. The V and J genes are TRBV7-3 and TRBJ2-1; D tentatively fits TRBD1 or TRBD2 (6 bases each). CDR3 length: 14 residues. Trimming removed 6 bases at V and 5 bases at J, with 14 bases between. CDR1 and CDR2 (germline): SGHTA, FQGTGA. The CDR3 DNA follows: TGTGCCAGCAGAAAGGGGGGACTTAACAATGAGCAGTTCTTC. This codes for CASRKGGLNNEQFF.

This clonotype was picked up a small number of times. The chain combines TRBV7-9 with TRBJ1-3, with TRBD1 as a possible D gene (5 bases). This CDR3 is 14 amino acids long. Germline CDR1 SEHNR, CDR2 FQNEAQ (reference sequence). V was cut by 10 bases and J by 4 bases, with 17 bases left in between. CDR3 residues: CATGVGALGNTIYF. The CDR3 coding sequence is TGTGCCACCGGAGTAGGGGCCTTGGGAAACACCATATATTTT.

Many counts were recorded for this clonotype. The chain links TRBV11-2 to TRBJ1-6; 8 bases match TRBD1. This CDR3 has 16 amino acids. Germline-derived CDR1 and CDR2 are SGHAT and FQNNGV. V lost 7 bases and J lost 10; bases outside the gene matches: 15. DNA of the CDR3: TGTGCCAGCACCCCGGAAGGACAGGGAGGACTCTCACCCCTCCACTTT. Translated: CASTPEGQGGLSPLHF.

This clonotype was counted many times. V usage is TRBV12-3 or TRBV12-4 and J usage is TRBJ2-7; D uncertain. The length of the CDR3 is 11 residues. V gave up 6 bases and J gave up 7 bases, with 10 bases separating them. CDR3: CASSRQQEQYF. The DNA of the CDR3 is TGTGCCAGCAGCCGCCAACAGGAGCAGTACTTC.

In this sample, this clonotype turned up many times. The chain combines TRBV12-3 or TRBV12-4 with TRBJ1-5, with a tentative D call TRBD1 (5 bases). CDR3 length equals 14 residues. V was clipped by 3 bases and J by 9 bases, with 15 bases between them. The DNA of the CDR3 is TGTGCCAGCAGTTTGGGGGTAGAGTTTTGGCCCCAGCATTTT. Translating it yields CASSLGVEFWPQHF.

This clonotype was seen a few times. The V gene is TRBV12-3 or TRBV12-4, the J gene TRBJ2-6, with TRBD1 matching over 9 bases. V lost 2 bases and J lost 0; bases outside the gene matches: 5. The CDR3 totals 18 residues. CDR3 region: CASSLTGTGPSGANVLTF. DNA of the CDR3: TGTGCCAGCAGTTTAACCGGGACAGGGCCCTCTGGGGCCAACGTCCTGACTTTC.

This clonotype was seen many times. The chain couples TRBV9 to TRBJ2-5, with D maybe TRBD1 (6 bases). Between the trimmed V and J ends, which lost 0 bases and 5 bases, there was a span of 17 bases. Per germline, CDR1 SGDLS and CDR2 YYNGEE. There are 16 residues in the CDR3. CDR3: CASSVEGDAEEETQYF. For the CDR3, the DNA is TGTGCCAGCAGCGTAGAGGGGGACGCGGAGGAGGAGACCCAGTACTTC. The full variable domain, rest sourced from reference TRBV9 and TRBJ2-5, is DSGVTQTPKHLITATGQRVTLRCSPRSGDLSVYWYQQSLDQGLQFLIQYYNGEERAKGNILERFSAQQFPDLHSELNLSSLELGDSALYFCASSVEGDAEEETQYFGPGTRLLVL.

Many counts were recorded for this clonotype. The rearrangement links TRBV27 to TRBJ2-7; 8 bases agree with TRBD1. The ends lost 10 bases at V and 1 base at J; junction bases unmatched: 3. Germline CDR1 reads MNHEY; CDR2 reads SMNVEV (reference sequence). The CDR3 contains 12 residues. The CDR3 region has the DNA TGTGCCACCGGGACAGGTTCCTACGAGCAGTACTTC. Residues: CATGTGSYEQYF.

The CDR3 DNA follows: TGCGCCAGCACCAAAACGACGGCCACTGAAGCTTTCTTT. It encodes CASTKTTATEAFF. The gene calls are TRBV4-1 and TRBJ1-1; D not certain. V was pared by 7 bases and J by 4 bases, with 13 bases between. Germline lookup yields CDR1 MGHRA and CDR2 YSYEKL. The CDR3 is made up of 13 amino acids.

At least ten counts were recorded for this clonotype. The CDR3 DNA reads TGTGCCAGCAGCGCCTCATCGGGGAGCACTGAAGCTTTCTTT. Its translation: CASSASSGSTEAFF. This chain uses TRBV7-9 with TRBJ1-1, with unresolved D. Germline V gene data show CDR1 as SEHNR and CDR2 as FQNEAQ (reference sequence). This CDR3 comprises 14 residues. With 5 bases removed from V and 4 bases from J, the gap between germline ends came to 14 bases.

This clonotype was found a few times. This rearrangement joins TRBV28 to TRBJ1-4; D gene uncertain. V was cut by 3 bases and J by 6 bases, with 8 bases left in between. From germline, CDR1 is MDHEN and CDR2 SYDVKM. CDR3 length: 13 amino acids. The CDR3 here is CASSFPRDEKLFF. In DNA, the CDR3 is TGTGCCAGCAGTTTTCCGAGGGATGAAAAACTGTTTTTT.